Listed below are T cell receptor beta chains from one sample, sequenced in a study of blood T cell repertoires in COVID-19. Clones were sequenced by immunoSEQ multiplex PCR, and TCRdb holds only the in-frame ones, with some missing. The sample has 400,000 or so clones; more than 75% are singletons. The specimen was peripheral blood. The receptors here all came from a human donor in a cohort sampled during active COVID-19. CDR3s include the opening cysteine and the closing phenylalanine or tryptophan. The D gene is left open where the match is weak.

J: TRBJ2-7; D: TRBD2; V: TRBV9; CDR3: CASSPRTSSYEQYF
J: TRBJ2-3; D: TRBD1; V: TRBV20-1; CDR3: CSASRGPRVEDTQYF
J: TRBJ2-7; D: TRBD1; V: TRBV28; CDR3: CASRQGVYSYEQYF
J: TRBJ1-2; D: .; V: TRBV30; CDR3: CAWGTGGYGYTF
J: TRBJ2-1; D: .; V: TRBV28; CDR3: CASSSTGITHNEQFF
J: TRBJ2-7; D: .; V: TRBV4-2; CDR3: CASSQGGPTLGEQYF
J: TRBJ2-7; D: .; V: TRBV6-1; CDR3: CASSEVRVAGTLRYEQYF
J: TRBJ1-4; D: .; V: TRBV25-1; CDR3: CASSDRGAVNEKLFF
J: TRBJ2-5; D: .; V: TRBV6-6; CDR3: CASSSRGPQYF
J: TRBJ2-7; D: TRBD1; V: TRBV4-2; CDR3: CASSQDLTGKGLSYEQYF
J: TRBJ1-6; D: TRBD1; V: TRBV5-1; CDR3: CASSQGQSLYNSPLHF
J: TRBJ2-7; D: .; V: TRBV5-4; CDR3: CASKEVSGASYEQYF
J: TRBJ2-3; D: .; V: TRBV4-1; CDR3: CASSPGPVGVGGDTQYF
J: TRBJ1-5; D: .; V: TRBV5-1; CDR3: CASTVIWRDQPQHF
J: TRBJ2-3; D: TRBD2; V: TRBV29-1; CDR3: CSGASGGTDTQYF
J: TRBJ1-2; D: TRBD1; V: TRBV28; CDR3: CASRKPGQSYGYTF
J: TRBJ1-2; D: .; V: TRBV28; CDR3: CASSSTGSAIYGYTF
J: TRBJ2-1; D: TRBD1; V: TRBV3-1/TRBV3-2; CDR3: CASSPLGQGMNEQFF